Each of the 21 T cell receptor beta chains below was sequenced from the same sample in a study of cytomegalovirus exposure and HLA in healthy donors (dated 2017 in TCRdb). The library was made by the immunoSEQ multiplex PCR assay. For the multiplex PCR, a mixture combining 60 forward primers for TCR Vbeta segments and 13 reverse primers for TCR Jbeta segments was used. TCRdb re-hosts the immuneACCESS table, in-frame sequences only. Its copies lack some clones; in the studies checked, an unresolved V gene accounts for under half of them, and the cause for the rest is not known. The table for this sample lists 50,000 to 65,000 clones; roughly 71% of them were counted only once. Approximately 25% of the sample is in the top ten clones. Material for sequencing was PBMCs. These receptor sequences come from a man aged 45 to 65 in good health and CMV-seropositive.

This chain joins TRBV5-1 and TRBJ2-3; 10 bases are shared with TRBD1. CDR1 and CDR2 from the germline V gene are SGHRS and YFSETQ. With 3 bases clipped from V and 0 bases from J, the junction kept 4 bases outside the gene matches. This CDR3 region has 16 residues. CDR3 DNA sequence: TGCGCCAGCAGCTACGGACAGGGGGATAGCACAGATACGCAGTATTTT. Amino acid sequence: CASSYGQGDSTDTQYF.

The chain is built from TRBV2 and TRBJ1-2; D may be TRBD1 (6 bases). This CDR3 contains 13 residues. The germline V gene encodes CDR1 SNHLY and CDR2 FYNNEI. Trimming removed 9 bases at V and 1 base at J, with 12 bases between. CDR3 in amino acids: CARLSRGNYGYTF. The CDR3 DNA is TGTGCCAGACTGAGCAGGGGTAACTATGGCTACACCTTC. Drawing the rest from reference TRBV2 and TRBJ1-2, the complete variable domain is EPEVTQTPSHQVTQMGQEVILRCVPISNHLYFYWYRQILGQKVEFLVSFYNNEISEKSEIFDDQFSVERPDGSNFTLKIRSTKLEDSAMYFCARLSRGNYGYTFGSGTRLTVV.

This clone was counted only a few times. This chain joins TRBV5-1 and TRBJ2-1, with D uncertain. Trimming took off 5 bases at V and 3 bases at J, with 9 bases between the two ends. Germline CDR1 and CDR2: SGHRS and YFSETQ. The length of the CDR3 is 13 residues. In DNA form, the CDR3 reads TGCGCCAGCAGTTTGTTCAGCTACAATGAGCAGTTCTTC. It yields the protein CASSLFSYNEQFF.

The chain uses TRBV6-1 and TRBJ2-1; 12 positions agree with TRBD2. Per germline, CDR1 MNHNS and CDR2 SASEGT. CDR3 length: 15 residues. With V trimmed by 6 bases and J by 5 bases, 5 bases remained unmatched. In DNA, the CDR3 is TGTGCCAGCAGAACTAGCGGGGGGCCTAACAATGAGCAGTTCTTC. Translated, it gives CASRTSGGPNNEQFF.

The rearrangement joins TRBV30 to TRBJ2-7, with 7 bases identical to TRBD1. Germline values: CDR1 GTSNPN, CDR2 SVGIG (reference sequence). V lost 0 bases, J lost 3 bases, and 8 bases stayed unmatched. This CDR3 has 15 amino acids. DNA of the CDR3: TGTGCCTGGAGTGTACTAGGGACAGCTCTCTACGAGCAGTACTTC. Translation: CAWSVLGTALYEQYF.

This chain uses TRBV28 with TRBJ1-5, with TRBD1 matching 7 bases. Trimming cost V 4 bases and J 3 bases; bases outside gene matches: 3. There are 14 residues in the CDR3. Germline V CDR1 and CDR2: MDHEN, SYDVKM. Here the CDR3 DNA reads TGTGCCAGCAGTTCGGACAGGACCAATCAGCCCCAGCATTTT. Translated, it gives CASSSDRTNQPQHF.

By its share, this clone is medium-sized. The V and J genes are TRBV9 and TRBJ1-4; 9 bases fit TRBD1. The CDR3 has 15 amino acids. Germline-derived CDR1 and CDR2 are SGDLS and YYNGEE. Trimming took 0 bases from V and 12 from J; bases not matched to a gene: 9. CDR3 protein: CASSVAQGASEELFF. In nucleotides, the CDR3 is TGTGCCAGCAGCGTAGCACAGGGGGCAAGTGAGGAACTGTTTTTT.

In this sample, this clone turned up once. CDR3 sequence (DNA): TGTGCCAGCAGTGAAGGACTATCGAATTCACCCCTCCACTTT. Protein: CASSEGLSNSPLHF. This chain joins TRBV6-1 and TRBJ1-6; D call uncertain. This CDR3 has 14 residues. Germline V gene lookup returns CDR1 MNHNS and CDR2 SASEGT. The germline V and J ends were trimmed by 1 base and 7 bases, with 8 bases remaining between them.

CDR3 residues: CASSEGSEAFF. CDR3 bases: TGTGCCAGCAGTGAAGGGAGTGAAGCTTTCTTT. The rearrangement uses TRBV25-1 and TRBJ1-1; D unresolved. Germline V gives CDR1 MGHDK, CDR2 SYGVNS. This CDR3 is built from 11 residues. Trimming removed 2 bases from V and 7 bases from J, with 5 bases in between.

This clone was seen only once. V and J are TRBV11-2 and TRBJ1-3, with TRBD1 matching over 9 bases. Germline V CDR1 and CDR2: SGHAT, FQNNGV. V lost 5 bases to trimming and J lost 5 bases; unmatched junction nucleotides: 10. This CDR3 contains 16 residues. CDR3 coding DNA: TGTGCCAGCAGCCCCCAGCGGACAGGGGAGAGAAACACCATATATTTT. Encoded protein: CASSPQRTGERNTIYF.

The chain has TRBV18 and TRBJ1-1; a possible D gene is TRBD1 (5 bases). Per germline, CDR1 KGHSH and CDR2 LQKENI. The CDR3 is 13 residues long. Trimming stripped 6 bases from V and 6 bases from J, with 14 bases between. The DNA for the CDR3 is TGTGCCAGCTCCCCTACCCCGACAGCTGAAGCTTTCTTT. Protein sequence: CASSPTPTAEAFF.

This clone was detected only a few times. The chain links TRBV7-3 to TRBJ2-6; D possibly corresponds to TRBD2 (5 bases). Trimming removed 5 bases at V and 0 bases at J, with 11 bases between. Germline-derived CDR1 and CDR2 are SGHTA and FQGTGA. This CDR3 contains 16 residues. As DNA, the CDR3 is TGTGCCAGCAGCCCCGCGGGTAGCTCTGGGGCCAACGTCCTGACTTTC. This sequence encodes CASSPAGSSGANVLTF.

J is TRBJ2-7 and V is TRBV5-4; 9 bases are shared with TRBD2. The J call may be in error: the DNA end matches TRBJ2-1 better. CDR1 and CDR2 from the germline V gene are SGHNT and YYREEE (reference sequence). The CDR3 runs 18 residues. CDR3 DNA sequence: TGTGCCAGCAGACAGGGTAGCTCGCGGGAGGGAACCTACAATGAGCAGTTCTTC. It translates to CASRQGSSREGTYNEQFF.

This clone was counted between two and nine times. The germline gene is not matched at one end of the junction; a read error may be the cause. Other DNA sequences in the sample encode the same CDR3. The V call is TRBV10-2, the J call TRBJ1-2; D not certain. The CDR3 sequence is 12 residues long. Germline V gives CDR1 WSHSY, CDR2 SAAADI. DNA of the CDR3: TGCGCCAGCAGTGAGCCCACTGGAGGCTACACGTTC. Translation: CASSEPTGGYTF.

This clone was seen only a few times. For the CDR3, the DNA is TGTGCCTGGAGTGTACAAACAGGGGAGACTGAAGCTTTCTTT. It translates to CAWSVQTGETEAFF. The chain carries TRBV30 and TRBJ1-1, with 7 nucleotides matching TRBD1. The germline V gene has CDR1 GTSNPN and CDR2 SVGIG (reference sequence). Germline trimming cut 0 bases from V and 5 bases from J; bases unmatched to any gene: 6. CDR3 length: 14 amino acids.

J is TRBJ2-2 and V is TRBV5-1; 9 bases align to TRBD2. This CDR3 region has 16 residues. The germline V gene has CDR1 SGHRS and CDR2 YFSETQ. V was pared by 0 bases and J by 7 bases, with 7 bases of the junction left unmatched. The CDR3: CASSLVAGGPVGELFF. The DNA for the CDR3 is TGCGCCAGCAGCTTGGTCGCGGGAGGGCCGGTCGGGGAGCTGTTTTTT.

This clone came up many times. The conserved closing phenylalanine or tryptophan is absent in this CDR3, likely reflecting a read error. Other DNA sequences from this sample encode an identical CDR3 as well. This chain uses TRBV10-2 with TRBJ1-2; D gene ambiguous. V was clipped by 2 bases and J by 11 bases, with 12 bases between them. The CDR3 is 12 amino acids. Germline V gene data show CDR1 as WSHSY and CDR2 as SAAADI. CDR3 nucleotide sequence: TGCGCCAGCAGTGAGCCCCCTGGAGGGTACACCTGC. Its translation is CASSEPPGGYTC.

The chain carries TRBV5-8 and TRBJ2-6; maybe TRBD1 (5 bases). This CDR3 region has 17 residues. Germline V gene sequence: CDR1 SGHTS, CDR2 YDEGEE. Trimming left V 1 base short and J 1 base short, with 12 bases between. Written as DNA, the CDR3 is TGTGCCAGCAGCTTGTACGGACACCTATCTGGGGCCAACGTCCTGACTTTC. Translating gives CASSLYGHLSGANVLTF.

The V call is TRBV18, the J call TRBJ2-1; 8 bases are a match to TRBD2. Trimming cost V 3 bases and J 6 bases; bases outside gene matches: 10. The CDR3 runs to 16 residues. Per germline, CDR1 KGHSH and CDR2 LQKENI. The DNA of the CDR3 is TGTGCCAGCTCACCTCTCCCCCCGGGGGGGACCAATGAGCAGTTCTTC. It translates to CASSPLPPGGTNEQFF. The full variable domain, completed using reference TRBV18 and TRBJ2-1, is NAGVMQNPRHLVRRRGQEARLRCSPMKGHSHVYWYRQLPEEGLKFMVYLQKENIIDESGMPKERFSAEFPKEGPSILRIQQVVRGDSAAYFCASSPLPPGGTNEQFFGPGTRLTVL.

This clone was observed a single time. DNA of the CDR3: TGCGCCAGCAGCTTCGGGGGGGTGGGGCAGCCCCAGCATTTT. It codes for CASSFGGVGQPQHF. The V and J genes are TRBV5-1 and TRBJ1-5; D may be TRBD1 (5 bases). V gave up 2 bases and J gave up 7 bases, with 13 bases separating them. Per the germline V gene, CDR1 is SGHRS and CDR2 is YFSETQ. This CDR3 is built from 14 residues.

The chain joins TRBV10-2 to TRBJ1-2, with 8 bases aligning to TRBD1. CDR1 and CDR2 (germline): WSHSY, SAAADI. Unmatched junction bases numbered 13, after V lost 8 bases and J lost 2 bases. This CDR3 comprises 16 residues. For the CDR3, the DNA is TGCGCCAGCCGAAAGACAGGGGCCTTAACCAACTATGGCTACACCTTC. This sequence encodes CASRKTGALTNYGYTF.